This passage covers 23 T cell receptor beta chains from one sample sequenced in a study of human T cells and chemical hapten exposure. TCRdb analysed the RACE reads with MiXCR anew, one entry per CDR3 protein. The sample consists of some 360,000 distinct CDR3 sequences, roughly 5.3% of them appearing once. Specified time point: pre-sensitization, week 0. Stated treatment: therapeutic diphenylcyclopropenone sensitization with weekly scalp DPC. The specimen was whole blood, collected in connection with sensitization to the hapten diphenylcyclopropenone (DPC). The source is a woman aged 50 to 60 with alopecia areata. Some clones in this sample may be carry-over from other donors' samples.

This clonotype was detected only a few times. The chain carries TRBV20-1 and TRBJ2-1; TRBD2 matches 10 bases. V shed 5 bases, J shed 4 bases, and the junction held 5 bases outside the gene matches. CDR1 DFQATT and CDR2 SNEGSKA come from the germline V gene (reference sequence). This CDR3 is built from 14 residues. The CDR3 nucleotides read TGCAGTGCTCCCCCGACTAGCGGGTACAATGAGCAGTTCTTC. It encodes CSAPPTSGYNEQFF.

This clonotype occurred a few times. The chain recombines TRBV7-9 with TRBJ2-1; TRBD2 matches 12 bases. This CDR3 is 20 amino acids long. The ends lost 5 bases at V and 2 bases at J; junction bases unmatched: 16. CDR1 and CDR2 (germline): SEHNR, FQNEAQ (reference sequence). CDR3 in amino acids: CASSENPASGRDRAYNEQFF. The CDR3 DNA reads TGTGCCAGCAGCGAGAATCCGGCTAGCGGGAGGGATAGGGCCTACAATGAGCAGTTCTTC.

This clonotype was observed a few times. The rearrangement joins TRBV27 to TRBJ2-2, with TRBD1 matching 8 bases. Per germline, CDR1 MNHEY and CDR2 SMNVEV (reference sequence). With V trimmed by 5 bases and J by 2 bases, 7 bases remained unmatched. CDR3 length: 16 residues. The CDR3 nucleotides are TGTGCCAGCAGTCTCCGCAGGGGGCTTAACACCGGGGAGCTGTTTTTT. Encoded protein: CASSLRRGLNTGELFF.

This clonotype was observed at least ten times. This chain uses TRBV5-1 with TRBJ2-3; D remains unclear. V lost 1 base and J lost 2, with 11 bases in between. The CDR3 covers 15 residues. In germline, CDR1 is SGHRS, CDR2 YFSETQ. The CDR3 region has the DNA TGCGCCAGCAGCTTGTCTGTGGAACCCACAGATACGCAGTATTTT. It specifies CASSLSVEPTDTQYF. Full variable domain (missing parts from reference TRBV5-1 and TRBJ2-3): KAGVTQTPRYLIKTRGQQVTLSCSPISGHRSVSWYQQTPGQGLQFLFEYFSETQRNKGNFPGRFSGRQFSNSRSEMNVSTLELGDSALYLCASSLSVEPTDTQYFGPGTRLTVL.

Ten or more counts support this clonotype. CDR3 nucleotides: TGCGCCAGCAGCTTGGCGGGACAGGGAACCGGGGAGCTGTTTTTT. Translating gives CASSLAGQGTGELFF. The genes are TRBV5-1 and TRBJ2-2; 9 nucleotides line up with TRBD1. This CDR3 comprises 15 residues. Germline assignment: CDR1 SGHRS and CDR2 YFSETQ. V lost 0 bases to trimming and J lost 5 bases; unmatched junction nucleotides: 2. The whole variable domain, remainder taken from reference TRBV5-1 and TRBJ2-2, is KAGVTQTPRYLIKTRGQQVTLSCSPISGHRSVSWYQQTPGQGLQFLFEYFSETQRNKGNFPGRFSGRQFSNSRSEMNVSTLELGDSALYLCASSLAGQGTGELFFGEGSRLTVL.

The rearrangement uses TRBV19 and TRBJ1-5, with D uncertain. V shed 3 bases and J shed 4 bases, with 4 bases lying between them. Germline CDR1 and CDR2: LNHDA and SQIVND (reference sequence). CDR3 size: 12 residues. DNA for the CDR3: TGTGCCAGTAGTATTGATAATCAGCCCCAGCATTTT. It encodes CASSIDNQPQHF.

This clonotype was seen at least ten times. DNA for the CDR3: TGTGCCAGCAGACGAGAACAGGCCTCTGGGTACGAGCAGTACTTC. Protein sequence: CASRREQASGYEQYF. The V and J genes are TRBV2 and TRBJ2-7; D is possibly TRBD1 (5 bases). This CDR3 comprises 15 residues. CDR1 is SNHLY and CDR2 is FYNNEI in the germline V gene. Trimming removed 6 bases at V and 4 bases at J, with 19 bases between.

Comments on this clonotype: Since the CDR3 does not end with the conserved phenylalanine or tryptophan, this likely comes from a read error. The gene calls are TRBV12-3 or TRBV12-4 and TRBJ2-7, with 8 bases that match TRBD1. This CDR3 is 14 amino acids long. J was trimmed by 2 bases and V by 3 bases; bases with no gene match: 3. The CDR3: CASSFGTGPYEQYY. The CDR3 DNA sequence: TGTGCCAGCAGTTTCGGGACAGGTCCCTACGAGCAGTACTAC.

There are a few counts of this clonotype. The V and J genes are TRBV20-1 and TRBJ1-5; 9 nucleotides line up with TRBD1. Germline V gives CDR1 DFQATT, CDR2 SNEGSKA (reference sequence). J lost 2 bases, V lost 5 bases, and 7 bases had no gene match. CDR3 length equals 15 residues. CDR3 nucleotides: TGCAGTGCTGGTGGGACAGGGTATGGCAATCAGCCCCAGCATTTT. Protein product: CSAGGTGYGNQPQHF.

This clonotype was recorded at least ten times. V gene TRBV6-2 or TRBV6-3 combines with J gene TRBJ2-1; possibly TRBD1 for D (6 bases). In germline, CDR1 is MNHEY, CDR2 SVGEGT. There are 17 residues in the CDR3. The V end was cut by 5 bases, the J end by 0 bases, with 17 bases between. The CDR3, as DNA: TGTGCCAGCAGTCCATTGCCCCCAGGGGTCTCCTACAATGAGCAGTTCTTC. Encoded protein: CASSPLPPGVSYNEQFF.

This clonotype came up many times. The chain has TRBV3-1 and TRBJ1-4; D not resolved. Germline-derived CDR1 and CDR2 are LGHDT and YNNKEL (reference sequence). The CDR3 is 15 residues long. V lost 6 bases and J 0 bases, leaving 11 bases between the germline ends. CDR3: CASRQSPATNEKLFF. The CDR3 DNA is TGTGCCAGCAGGCAAAGCCCTGCAACTAATGAAAAACTGTTTTTT.

CDR3 region: CASSQQGLSGNTIYF. The CDR3 nucleotides read TGTGCCAGCAGTCAACAGGGCCTCTCTGGAAACACCATATATTTT. The V gene is TRBV12-3 or TRBV12-4, the J gene TRBJ1-3; TRBD1 is a possible D gene (6 bases). With 5 bases removed from V and 0 bases from J, the gap between germline ends came to 11 bases. The CDR3 covers 15 residues.

This clonotype was observed a few times. J is TRBJ2-7 and V is TRBV28, with a weak D call TRBD2 (6 bases). This CDR3 region has 13 residues. Per germline, CDR1 MDHEN and CDR2 SYDVKM. V lost 4 bases and J lost 12, with 19 bases in between. CDR3 nucleotide sequence: TGTGCCAGCAGTTCCAGAGACCGGGGGATCGCGTACTTC. Translating it yields CASSSRDRGIAYF.

V and J are TRBV6-2 or TRBV6-3 and TRBJ1-1; D might be TRBD1 (5 bases). V lost 5 bases, J lost 5 bases, and 24 bases lay in between. This CDR3 spans 17 amino acids. The germline gives CDR1 MNHEY, CDR2 SVGEGT. This CDR3 reads CASSPGTELHFRTEAFF. In DNA, the CDR3 is TGTGCCAGCAGTCCCGGGACGGAGCTACACTTTCGGACTGAAGCTTTCTTT.

V usage is TRBV7-6 and J usage is TRBJ1-1, with 7 bases fitting TRBD1. The germline gives CDR1 SGHVS, CDR2 FNYEAQ. There are 14 residues in the CDR3. V was pared by 4 bases and J by 5 bases, with 7 bases of the junction left unmatched. CDR3 sequence reads: CASSSRQGWTEAFF. Here the CDR3 DNA reads TGTGCCAGCAGCTCTCGACAGGGATGGACTGAAGCTTTCTTT.

In its sample, this clonotype was seen many times. The gene calls are TRBV20-1 and TRBJ2-3; D may be TRBD2 (6 bases). CDR3 size: 14 residues. V shed 3 bases and J shed 2 bases, with 12 bases lying between them. Germline V gene data show CDR1 as DFQATT and CDR2 as SNEGSKA (reference sequence). CDR3 nucleotide sequence: TGCAGTGCTAGGACGGGAGCAGACACAGATACGCAGTATTTT. As protein: CSARTGADTDTQYF.

In this sample, this clonotype turned up many times. The chain is built from TRBV6-6 and TRBJ2-5; no clear D. The CDR3 is 11 residues long. Germline loops: CDR1 MNHNY, CDR2 SVGAGI (reference sequence). Trimming cost V 3 bases and J 5 bases, with 4 bases left between them. CDR3 protein: CASSYVETQYF. The CDR3 nucleotides read TGTGCCAGCAGTTATGTGGAGACCCAGTACTTC.

The table lists this clonotype with many counts. The chain joins TRBV28 to TRBJ1-2; possibly TRBD1 for D (6 bases). V lost 6 bases to trimming and J lost 2 bases, with 10 bases between them. CDR3 length: 13 amino acids. Germline assignment: CDR1 MDHEN and CDR2 SYDVKM. CDR3 residues: CASSLQGNYGYTF. As DNA, the CDR3 is TGTGCCAGCAGCTTACAGGGAAACTATGGCTACACCTTC.

This clonotype turned up a few times. The chain carries TRBV4-1 and TRBJ1-1; unclear D gene. The CDR3 length is 13 residues. The V and J ends lost 1 base and 7 bases respectively, with 10 bases between them. From germline, CDR1 is MGHRA and CDR2 YSYEKL. CDR3 DNA: TGCGCCAGCAGCCAAGTCAGTTCCCGTGAAGCTTTCTTT. Its translation: CASSQVSSREAFF.

The sample holds many counts of this clonotype. The rearrangement links TRBV27 to TRBJ2-3; D uncertain. This CDR3 has 14 amino acids. Trimming removed 0 bases at V and 1 base at J, with 5 bases between. CDR1 is MNHEY, CDR2 SMNVEV, per germline (reference sequence). The CDR3 region is CASSLSQGTDTQYF. The CDR3 coding sequence is TGTGCCAGCAGTTTATCTCAGGGCACAGATACGCAGTATTTT.

The V call is TRBV12-3 or TRBV12-4, the J call TRBJ1-1; D possibly corresponds to TRBD1 (5 bases). CDR3 size: 14 residues. The ends were cut back, 8 bases at V and 5 bases at J, with 18 bases in the middle. The CDR3 reads CASAFPRGRTEAFF. The CDR3 DNA reads as TGTGCCAGCGCCTTCCCCCGGGGGAGAACTGAAGCTTTCTTT.

The chain combines TRBV6-6 with TRBJ1-2; 12 nucleotides align to TRBD1. The CDR3 length is 16 residues. Germline CDR1 and CDR2: MNHNY and SVGAGI (reference sequence). The ends lost 0 bases at V and 8 bases at J; junction bases unmatched: 7. The CDR3 spells CASSYSPGQGAEGYTF. The CDR3 DNA follows: TGTGCCAGCAGTTACTCTCCGGGACAGGGGGCGGAGGGCTACACCTTC.

The V and J genes are TRBV7-2 and TRBJ2-1; TRBD2 aligns across 10 bases. Germline CDR1 and CDR2: SGHTA and FQGNSA. The CDR3 contains 16 residues. J lost 6 bases, V lost 2 bases, and 7 bases had no gene match. The CDR3 protein is CASSLPLSSGGNEQFF. The CDR3 DNA reads TGTGCCAGCAGCTTACCCCTTTCTAGCGGGGGCAATGAGCAGTTCTTC.